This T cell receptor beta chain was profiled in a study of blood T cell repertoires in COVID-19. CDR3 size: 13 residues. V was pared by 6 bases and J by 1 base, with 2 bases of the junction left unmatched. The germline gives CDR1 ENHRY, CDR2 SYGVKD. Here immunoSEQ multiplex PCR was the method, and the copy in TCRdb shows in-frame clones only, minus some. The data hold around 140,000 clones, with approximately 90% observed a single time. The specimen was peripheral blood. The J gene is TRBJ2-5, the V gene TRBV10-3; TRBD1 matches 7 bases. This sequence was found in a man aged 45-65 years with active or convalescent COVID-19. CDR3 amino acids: CAISRDSQETQYF. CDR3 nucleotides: TGTGCCATCAGCCGGGACAGCCAAGAGACCCAGTACTTC.